This TCR beta chain originates from a study of blood T cell repertoires in COVID-19. Study-level information: Sites across the United States, Italy and Spain contributed samples from acute and convalescent COVID-19. The cDNA or gDNA used as material had been derived from T cells, B-cell-depleted T cells, or PBMCs.

As handled by the study authors: Researchers report that nucleated cell counts were estimated from reference gene primer amplification. TCRdb keeps only in-frame clones here, not all; method: immunoSEQ multiplex PCR. V and J calls and clone size follow that table, whereas D and trimming were derived from the DNA. The table records more than 95,000 clones, over 75% of them present only once. Germline V lookup: CDR1 SGHRS, CDR2 YFSETQ. The CDR3 extends over 18 amino acids. V lost 4 bases and J lost 3, with 22 bases in between. This clonotype was obtained from a man aged 60-69 years with acute or convalescent COVID-19. The sequenced sample consisted of peripheral blood. The chain joins TRBV5-1 to TRBJ2-2, with D maybe TRBD1 (6 bases). The CDR3 DNA reads TGCGCCAGCAGCCTGAACTCCAGGGCCGAGGGGGACACCGGGGAGCTGTTTTTT. It yields the protein CASSLNSRAEGDTGELFF. The full variable domain, in which reference TRBV5-1 and TRBJ2-2 provide the parts outside the CDR3, is KAGVTQTPRYLIKTRGQQVTLSCSPISGHRSVSWYQQTPGQGLQFLFEYFSETQRNKGNFPGRFSGRQFSNSRSEMNVSTLELGDSALYLCASSLNSRAEGDTGELFFGEGSRLTVL.